This is a list of T cell receptor beta chains from one sample in a study of blood T cell repertoires in COVID-19. Clones were sequenced by immunoSEQ multiplex PCR, and TCRdb holds only the in-frame ones, with some missing. The data hold 200,000 to 250,000 clones, with more than 65% observed a single time. The sample taken for sequencing was peripheral blood. The receptors shown here come from a man aged 45-65 years with active or convalescent COVID-19. Both conserved end residues are part of each CDR3.

v_gene: TRBV7-8
len: 17
CDR3aa: CASSTRMQGRNTGELFF

v_gene: TRBV2
len: 13
CDR3aa: CASDGQSNQPQHF

v_gene: TRBV29-1
len: 16
CDR3aa: CSVGGQPGRFTDTQYF

v_gene: TRBV28
len: 12
CDR3aa: CASSLAGYGYTF

v_gene: TRBV7-2
len: 15
CDR3aa: CASSLTGDGNEKLFF

v_gene: TRBV10-3
len: 13
CDR3aa: CAISTQGLQPQHF

v_gene: TRBV24-1
len: 14
CDR3aa: CATSEGVVNYGYTF

v_gene: TRBV7-2
len: 14
CDR3aa: CASSLQDKDQPQHF

v_gene: TRBV6-5
len: 11
CDR3aa: CASTRGNEQFF

v_gene: TRBV5-1
len: 14
CDR3aa: CASSLTGGDSPLHF

v_gene: TRBV4-1
len: 14
CDR3aa: CASSQVGQTYGYTF

v_gene: TRBV10-3
len: 22
CDR3aa: CAISDSTPLGTGFRTKNNEQFF

v_gene: TRBV28
len: 15
CDR3aa: CASSLAPGENQPQHF

v_gene: TRBV19
len: 15
CDR3aa: CASSILGGSTNEQFF

v_gene: TRBV7-2
len: 14
CDR3aa: CASSWRTGEHGYTF